A selection of T cell receptor beta chains follows, all from one sample in a study of CD8 T cells in ankylosing spondylitis. A single record per CDR3 protein comes from TCRdb applying MiXCR to the 5' RACE reads. Here the sample spans some 800,000 distinct CDR3 sequences, 12% being singletons. Sequenced: blood, either unsorted or a sorted T cell fraction (not recorded which). All receptors come from a male donor with ankylosing spondylitis. The CDR3 runs from the conserved cysteine through the conserved F or W. D genes are given only for firm matches. Some rows have no size entry. The others give once, few or many, or a class for an expanded clone.

V gene	clone size	D gene	J gene	CDR3 protein	CDR3 DNA
TRBV27	NA	NA	TRBJ2-7	CASSQPYSYEQYF	TGTGCCAGCAGTCAACCATACAGCTACGAGCAGTACTTC
TRBV20-1	many	NA	TRBJ1-1	CSPNDNTEAFF	TGCAGTCCCAACGATAACACTGAAGCTTTCTTT
TRBV5-1	NA	NA	TRBJ2-5	CASSLTTTRGETQYF	TGCGCCAGCAGCTTGACGACAACGAGAGGGGAGACCCAGTACTTC
TRBV5-1	NA	NA	TRBJ1-1	CASSLGRGPSTEAFF	TGCGCCAGCAGCTTGGGGCGGGGGCCGTCGACTGAAGCTTTCTTT
TRBV7-9	few	NA	TRBJ2-1	CASSPVGSRNEQFF	TGTGCCAGCAGCCCAGTAGGTTCCCGAAATGAGCAGTTCTTC
TRBV30	NA	NA	TRBJ2-7	CAWNQGIQDYEQYF	TGTGCCTGGAATCAGGGGATCCAGGACTACGAGCAGTACTTC
TRBV20-1	many	TRBD1	TRBJ1-5	CSARGTVNQPQHF	TGCAGTGCTCGTGGGACAGTCAATCAGCCCCAGCATTTT
TRBV5-6	NA	NA	TRBJ2-2	CASSFLATTGELFF	TGTGCCAGCAGCTTTCTAGCGACCACCGGGGAGCTGTTTTTT
TRBV5-1	NA	NA	TRBJ2-3	CASSYSLRGTDTQYF	TGCGCCAGCAGCTACAGCCTCCGGGGGACAGATACGCAGTATTTT
TRBV9	NA	TRBD1	TRBJ2-1	CASSVVGTGFNEQFF	TGTGCCAGCAGCGTAGTAGGGACAGGTTTCAATGAGCAGTTCTTC
TRBV6-5	many	NA	TRBJ1-5	CASSFDRHQPQHF	TGTGCCAGCAGTTTTGACAGACATCAGCCCCAGCATTTT